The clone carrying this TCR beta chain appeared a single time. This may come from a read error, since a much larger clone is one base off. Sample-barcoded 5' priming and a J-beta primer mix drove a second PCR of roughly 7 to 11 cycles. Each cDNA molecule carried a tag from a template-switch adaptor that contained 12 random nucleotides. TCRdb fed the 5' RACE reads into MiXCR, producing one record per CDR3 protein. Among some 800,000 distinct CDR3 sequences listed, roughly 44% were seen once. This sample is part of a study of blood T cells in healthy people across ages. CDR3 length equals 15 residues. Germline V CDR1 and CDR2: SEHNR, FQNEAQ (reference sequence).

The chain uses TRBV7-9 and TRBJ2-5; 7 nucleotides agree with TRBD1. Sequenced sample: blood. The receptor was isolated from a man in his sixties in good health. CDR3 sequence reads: CSSSIGTVRGETQYF. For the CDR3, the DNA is TGTTCCAGCAGCATTGGGACAGTCCGGGGAGAGACCCAGTACTTC. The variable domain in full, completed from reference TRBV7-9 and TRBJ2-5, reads DTGVSQNPRHKITKRGQNVTFRCDPISEHNRLYWYRQTLGQGPEFLTYFQNEAQLEKSRLLSDRFSAERPKGSFSTLEIQRTEQGDSAMYLCSSSIGTVRGETQYFGPGTRLLVL.